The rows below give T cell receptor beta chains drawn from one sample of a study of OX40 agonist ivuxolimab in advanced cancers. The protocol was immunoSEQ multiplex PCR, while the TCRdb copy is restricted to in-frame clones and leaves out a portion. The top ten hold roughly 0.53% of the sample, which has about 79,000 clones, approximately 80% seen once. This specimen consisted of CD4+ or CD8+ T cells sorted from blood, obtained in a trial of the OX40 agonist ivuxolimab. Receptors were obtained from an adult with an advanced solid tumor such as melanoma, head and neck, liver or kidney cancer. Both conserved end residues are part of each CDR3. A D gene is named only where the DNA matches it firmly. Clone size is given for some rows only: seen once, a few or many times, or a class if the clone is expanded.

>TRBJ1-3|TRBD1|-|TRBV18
CASSPPLGDETGFFSGNTIYF
TGTGCCAGCTCACCACCTCTAGGAGATGAGACAGGGTTTTTCTCTGGAAACACCATATATTTT
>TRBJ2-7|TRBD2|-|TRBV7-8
CASAGLAHYEQYF
TGTGCCAGCGCGGGACTAGCCCACTACGAGCAGTACTTC
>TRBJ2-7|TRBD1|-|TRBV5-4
CASTHGTGVNYEQYF
TGTGCCAGCACGCACGGGACAGGGGTTAACTACGAGCAGTACTTC
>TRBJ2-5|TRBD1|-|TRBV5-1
CASSLDRGSETQYF
TGCGCCAGCAGCTTGGACAGGGGGTCAGAGACCCAGTACTTC
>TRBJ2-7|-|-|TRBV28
CASSLIGGSYEQYF
TGTGCCAGCAGTTTGATCGGGGGCTCCTACGAGCAGTACTTC
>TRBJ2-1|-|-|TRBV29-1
CSVGGLRTNNEQFF
TGCAGCGTTGGAGGGTTGCGGACGAACAATGAGCAGTTCTTC
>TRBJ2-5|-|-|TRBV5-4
CASSSSRGAQETQYF
TGTGCCAGCAGCTCCAGCCGGGGGGCACAAGAGACCCAGTACTTC
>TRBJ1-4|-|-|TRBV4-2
CASSQVSGVGEKLFF
TGTGCCAGCAGCCAAGTTTCAGGGGTTGGAGAAAAACTGTTTTTT
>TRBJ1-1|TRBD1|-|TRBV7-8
CASSSTGLNTEAFF
TGTGCCAGCAGCTCGACAGGGCTGAACACTGAAGCTTTCTTT
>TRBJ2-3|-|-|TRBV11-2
CASSLSPQGDTQYF
TGTGCCAGCAGCTTGAGTCCCCAGGGAGATACGCAGTATTTT
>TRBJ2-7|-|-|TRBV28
CASSSGSTYEQYF
TGTGCCAGCAGTTCCGGCTCAACCTACGAGCAGTACTTC
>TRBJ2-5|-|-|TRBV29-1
CSVQPQETQYF
TGCAGCGTACAGCCCCAAGAGACCCAGTACTTC
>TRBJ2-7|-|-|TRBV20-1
CSASPQRGYF
TGCAGTGCTAGCCCCCAGAGGGGGTACTTC
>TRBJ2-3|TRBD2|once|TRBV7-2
CASSGTSHTQYF
TGTGCCAGCAGCGGGACTAGCCATACGCAGTATTTT
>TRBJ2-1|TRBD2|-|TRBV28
CASRPPGLDNEQFF
TGTGCCAGCAGGCCACCCGGACTAGACAATGAGCAGTTCTTC
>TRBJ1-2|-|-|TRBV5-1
CASSFGEANGYTF
TGCGCCAGCAGCTTTGGGGAGGCGAATGGCTACACCTTC
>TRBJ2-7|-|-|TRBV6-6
CASSKGTASSYEQYF
TGTGCCAGCAGTAAAGGGACCGCTAGCTCCTACGAGCAGTACTTC
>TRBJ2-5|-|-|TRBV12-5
CASGLGSGLQETQYF
TGTGCTAGTGGTTTGGGAAGCGGACTTCAAGAGACCCAGTACTTC
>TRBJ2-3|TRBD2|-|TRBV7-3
CASSLAGGYTDTQYF
TGTGCCAGCAGCCTAGCGGGAGGGTATACAGATACGCAGTATTTT
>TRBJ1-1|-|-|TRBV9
CASSAERGGTEAFF
TGTGCCAGCTCAGCCGAAAGGGGGGGCACTGAAGCTTTCTTT
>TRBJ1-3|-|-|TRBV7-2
CASSSQGGAGNTIYF
TGTGCCAGCAGCTCACAGGGAGGCGCTGGAAACACCATATATTTT
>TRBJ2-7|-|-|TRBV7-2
CASSLVSRHPTSEQYF
TGTGCCAGCAGCTTAGTGTCTCGACACCCGACTAGCGAGCAGTACTTC
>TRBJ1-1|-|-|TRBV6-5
CASSYSGQATEAFF
TGTGCCAGCAGTTACTCTGGCCAGGCCACTGAAGCTTTCTTT
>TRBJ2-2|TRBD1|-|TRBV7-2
CASSPRQGLNTGELFF
TGTGCCAGCAGCCCCCGACAGGGTTTGAACACCGGGGAGCTGTTTTTT
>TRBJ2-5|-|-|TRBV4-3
CASSRDSRETQYF
TGCGCCAGCAGCCGGGACTCTAGGGAGACCCAGTACTTC
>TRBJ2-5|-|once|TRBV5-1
CASSLPRETQYF
TGCGCCAGCAGCTTACCAAGGGAGACCCAGTACTTC
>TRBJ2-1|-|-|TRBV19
CASSWTASSSYNEQFF
TGTGCCAGTAGTTGGACGGCCTCAAGCTCCTACAATGAGCAGTTCTTC
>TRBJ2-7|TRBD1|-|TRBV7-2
CASSLSPGGDEQYF
TGTGCCAGCAGCTTATCTCCAGGGGGAGACGAGCAGTACTTC
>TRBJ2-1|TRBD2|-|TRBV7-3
CASSLEAGGPYNEQFF
TGTGCCAGCAGCTTAGAAGCGGGGGGGCCCTACAATGAGCAGTTCTTC
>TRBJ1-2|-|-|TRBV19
CASSIEVSVNYGYTF
TGTGCCAGTAGTATAGAAGTAAGCGTTAACTATGGCTACACCTTC
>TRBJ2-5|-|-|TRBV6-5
CATLRGVAETQYF
TGTGCCACCCTCAGGGGAGTTGCAGAGACCCAGTACTTC
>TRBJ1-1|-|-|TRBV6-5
CASSYLKMNTEAFF
TGTGCCAGCAGTTACCTTAAGATGAACACTGAAGCTTTCTTT
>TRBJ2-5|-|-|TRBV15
CATSRGGTAGETQYF
TGTGCCACCAGCAGAGGTGGGACAGCGGGAGAGACCCAGTACTTC
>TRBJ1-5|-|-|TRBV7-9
CASSLFVDQPQHF
TGTGCCAGCAGCTTATTTGTTGATCAGCCCCAGCATTTT
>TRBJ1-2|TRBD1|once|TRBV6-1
CASSEAGFMGTGYGYTF
TGTGCCAGCAGTGAAGCGGGGTTCATGGGGACAGGATATGGCTACACCTTC
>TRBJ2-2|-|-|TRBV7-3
CASSLGTGELFF
TGTGCCAGCAGCTTGGGTACCGGGGAGCTGTTTTTT
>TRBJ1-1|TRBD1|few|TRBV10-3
CAIRLDRGRTEAFF
TGTGCCATCAGACTGGACAGGGGGAGGACTGAAGCTTTCTTT
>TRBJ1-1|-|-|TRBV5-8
CASSLIGGAEAFF
TGTGCCAGCAGCTTAATCGGGGGCGCTGAAGCTTTCTTT
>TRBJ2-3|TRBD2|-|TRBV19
CASSIIAGVADTQYF
TGTGCCAGTAGTATTATAGCGGGAGTAGCAGATACGCAGTATTTT
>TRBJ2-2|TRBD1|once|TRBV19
CASRGQGGNPGELFF
TGTGCCAGTAGGGGACAGGGTGGAAATCCCGGGGAGCTGTTTTTT
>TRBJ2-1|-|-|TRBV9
CASSLGIHNEQFF
TGTGCCAGCAGCTTGGGGATTCACAATGAGCAGTTCTTC
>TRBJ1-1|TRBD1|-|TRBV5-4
CASSPRTGRAEAFF
TGTGCCAGCAGCCCACGGACAGGGCGGGCTGAAGCTTTCTTT
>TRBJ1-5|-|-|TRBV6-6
CASRGGGSNQPQHF
TGTGCCAGCAGGGGGGGCGGGAGCAATCAGCCCCAGCATTTT
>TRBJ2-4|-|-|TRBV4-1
CASSQEAGKNIQYF
TGCGCCAGCAGCCAAGAGGCAGGTAAAAACATTCAGTACTTC
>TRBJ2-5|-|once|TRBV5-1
CASSLDSTSETQYF
TGCGCCAGCAGCTTGGACAGCACATCAGAGACCCAGTACTTC
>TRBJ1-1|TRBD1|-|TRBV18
CASSLDRSTEAFF
TGTGCCAGCTCTTTGGACAGGAGCACTGAAGCTTTCTTT
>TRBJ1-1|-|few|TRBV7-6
CASSWDTNTEAFF
TGTGCCAGCAGCTGGGACACGAACACTGAAGCTTTCTTT
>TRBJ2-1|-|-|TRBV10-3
CAISETVQGGEQFF
TGTGCCATCAGTGAAACCGTCCAGGGCGGTGAGCAGTTCTTC
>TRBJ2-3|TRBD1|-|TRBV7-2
CASSPLRGGGDTQYF
TGTGCCAGCAGTCCTCTGCGAGGGGGCGGGGATACGCAGTATTTT
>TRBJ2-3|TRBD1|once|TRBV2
CASSGQGQMDTQYF
TGTGCCAGCAGCGGACAGGGTCAGATGGATACGCAGTATTTT
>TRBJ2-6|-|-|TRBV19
CATRFSGANVLTF
TGTGCCACCAGGTTTTCTGGGGCCAACGTCCTGACTTTC
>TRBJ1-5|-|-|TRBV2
CASSDGGRSQPQHF
TGTGCCAGCAGTGATGGGGGAAGGAGTCAGCCCCAGCATTTT
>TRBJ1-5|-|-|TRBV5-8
CASSLGGTNQPQHF
TGTGCCAGCAGCTTGGGCGGCACCAATCAGCCCCAGCATTTT
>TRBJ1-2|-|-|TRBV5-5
CASSLERTENYGYTF
TGTGCCAGCAGCTTGGAAAGGACAGAGAATTATGGCTACACCTTC
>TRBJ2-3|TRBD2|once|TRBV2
CASSEFAGLAGENTDTQYF
TGTGCCAGCAGTGAATTCGCGGGACTAGCGGGGGAGAACACAGATACGCAGTATTTT